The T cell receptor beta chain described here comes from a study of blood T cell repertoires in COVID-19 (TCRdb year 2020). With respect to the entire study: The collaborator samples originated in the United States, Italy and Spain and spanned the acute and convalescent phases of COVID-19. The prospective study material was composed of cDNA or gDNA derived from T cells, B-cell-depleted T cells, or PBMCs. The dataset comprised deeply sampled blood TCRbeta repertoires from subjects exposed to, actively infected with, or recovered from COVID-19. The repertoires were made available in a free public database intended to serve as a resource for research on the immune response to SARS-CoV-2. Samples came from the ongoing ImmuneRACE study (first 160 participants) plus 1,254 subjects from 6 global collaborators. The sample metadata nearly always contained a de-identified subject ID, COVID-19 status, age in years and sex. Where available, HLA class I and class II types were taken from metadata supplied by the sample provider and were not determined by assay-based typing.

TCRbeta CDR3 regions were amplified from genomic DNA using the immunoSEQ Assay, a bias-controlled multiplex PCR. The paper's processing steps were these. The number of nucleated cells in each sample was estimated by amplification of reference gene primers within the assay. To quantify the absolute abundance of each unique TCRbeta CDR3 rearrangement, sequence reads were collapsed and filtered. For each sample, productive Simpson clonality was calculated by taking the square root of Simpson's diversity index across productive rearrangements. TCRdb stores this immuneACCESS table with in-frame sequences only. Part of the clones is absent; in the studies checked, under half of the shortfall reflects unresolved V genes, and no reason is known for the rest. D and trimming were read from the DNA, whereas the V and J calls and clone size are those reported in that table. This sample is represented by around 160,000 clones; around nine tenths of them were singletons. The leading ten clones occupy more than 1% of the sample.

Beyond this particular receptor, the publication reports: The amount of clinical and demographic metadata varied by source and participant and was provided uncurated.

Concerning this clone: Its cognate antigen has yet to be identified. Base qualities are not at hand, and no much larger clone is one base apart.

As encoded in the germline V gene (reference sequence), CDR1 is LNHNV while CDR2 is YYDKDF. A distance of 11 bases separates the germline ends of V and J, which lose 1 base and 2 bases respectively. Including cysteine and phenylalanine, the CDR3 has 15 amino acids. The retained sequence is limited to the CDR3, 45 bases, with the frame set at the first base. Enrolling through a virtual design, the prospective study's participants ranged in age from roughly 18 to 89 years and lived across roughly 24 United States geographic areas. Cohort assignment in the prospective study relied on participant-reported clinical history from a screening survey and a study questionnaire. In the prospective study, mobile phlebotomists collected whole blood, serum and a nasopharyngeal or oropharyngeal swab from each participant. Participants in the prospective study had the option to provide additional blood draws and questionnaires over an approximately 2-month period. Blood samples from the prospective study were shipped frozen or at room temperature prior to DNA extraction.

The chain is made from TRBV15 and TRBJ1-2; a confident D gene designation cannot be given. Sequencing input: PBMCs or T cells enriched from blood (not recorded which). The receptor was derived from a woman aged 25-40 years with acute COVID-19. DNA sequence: TGTGCCACCAGCAGAGGAGGCGACCGGAACTATGGCTACACCTTC. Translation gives CATSRGGDRNYGYTF.